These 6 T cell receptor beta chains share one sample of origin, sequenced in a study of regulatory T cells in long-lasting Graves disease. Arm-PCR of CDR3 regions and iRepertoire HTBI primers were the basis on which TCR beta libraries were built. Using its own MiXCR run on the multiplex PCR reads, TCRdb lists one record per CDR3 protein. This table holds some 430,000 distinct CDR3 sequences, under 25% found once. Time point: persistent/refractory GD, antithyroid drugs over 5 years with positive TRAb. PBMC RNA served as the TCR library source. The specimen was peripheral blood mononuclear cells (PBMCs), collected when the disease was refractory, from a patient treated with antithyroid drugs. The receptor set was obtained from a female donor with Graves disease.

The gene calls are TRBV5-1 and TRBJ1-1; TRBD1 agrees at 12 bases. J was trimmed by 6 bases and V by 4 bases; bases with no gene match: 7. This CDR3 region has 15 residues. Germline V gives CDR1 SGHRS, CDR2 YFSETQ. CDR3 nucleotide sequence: TGCGCCAGCAGCCCCTGGGACAGGGGGCTCTCTGAAGCTTTCTTT. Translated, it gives CASSPWDRGLSEAFF.

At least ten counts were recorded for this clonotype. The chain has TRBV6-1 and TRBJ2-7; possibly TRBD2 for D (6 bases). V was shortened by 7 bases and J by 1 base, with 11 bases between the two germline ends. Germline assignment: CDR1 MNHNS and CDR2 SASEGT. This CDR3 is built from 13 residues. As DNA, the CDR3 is TGTGCCAGCACGGGGACTTTTTCCTACGAGCAGTACTTC. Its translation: CASTGTFSYEQYF.

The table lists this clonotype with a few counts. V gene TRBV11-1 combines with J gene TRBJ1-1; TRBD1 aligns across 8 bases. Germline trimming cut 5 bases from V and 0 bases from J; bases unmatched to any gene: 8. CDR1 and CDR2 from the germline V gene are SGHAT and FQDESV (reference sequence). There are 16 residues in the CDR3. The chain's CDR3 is CASSPQGGPVNTEAFF. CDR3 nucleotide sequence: TGTGCCAGCAGCCCACAGGGGGGGCCCGTGAACACTGAAGCTTTCTTT.

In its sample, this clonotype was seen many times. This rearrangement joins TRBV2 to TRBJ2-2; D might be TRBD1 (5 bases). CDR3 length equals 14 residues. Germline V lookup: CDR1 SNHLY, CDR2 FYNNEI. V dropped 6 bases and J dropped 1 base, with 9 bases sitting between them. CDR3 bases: TGTGCCAGCAGGTCCAGGGAGAACACCGGGGAGCTGTTTTTT. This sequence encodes CASRSRENTGELFF.

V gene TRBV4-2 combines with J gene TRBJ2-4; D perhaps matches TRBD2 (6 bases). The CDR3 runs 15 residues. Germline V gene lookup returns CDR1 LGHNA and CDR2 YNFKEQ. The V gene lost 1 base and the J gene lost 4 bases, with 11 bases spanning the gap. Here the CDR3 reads CASSQVWSGKNIQYF. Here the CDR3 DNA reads TGTGCCAGCAGCCAAGTCTGGAGCGGGAAAAACATTCAGTACTTC.

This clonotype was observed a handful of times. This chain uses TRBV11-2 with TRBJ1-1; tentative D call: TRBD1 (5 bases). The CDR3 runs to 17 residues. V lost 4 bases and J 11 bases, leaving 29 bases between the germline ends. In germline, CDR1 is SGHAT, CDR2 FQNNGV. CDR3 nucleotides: TGTGCCAGCAGCTCCATTAAGGGGATTCTTGCGGGGGGATCGGCTTTCTTT. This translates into CASSSIKGILAGGSAFF.